These T cell receptor beta chains were read from a single sample in a study of T cell repertoires in cytomegalovirus infection. TCRdb used MiXCR to reprocess the reads, holding one entry per CDR3 protein. The sample includes some 700,000 distinct CDR3 sequences, roughly 36% of them seen just once. The sample taken for sequencing was PBMCs. These receptors all stem from a human donor in good health (CMV status not recorded). Some clones in this sample may be carry-over from other donors' samples. The CDR3 runs from the conserved cysteine through the conserved F or W. The order of the fields is J gene, V gene, CDR3 protein.

J gene: TRBJ1-2
V gene: TRBV4-2
CDR3 protein: CASSTLGGNYGYTF

J gene: TRBJ1-4
V gene: TRBV28
CDR3 protein: CASSDLGEGAGEKLFF

J gene: TRBJ1-5
V gene: TRBV7-9
CDR3 protein: CASSSRGGGGGNQPQHF

J gene: TRBJ2-3
V gene: TRBV12-3/TRBV12-4
CDR3 protein: CASSLVTGIRYF

J gene: TRBJ2-3
V gene: TRBV7-2
CDR3 protein: CASSFSSGSDAQYF

J gene: TRBJ2-5
V gene: TRBV28
CDR3 protein: CASSIRRTGVETQYF

J gene: TRBJ1-2
V gene: TRBV6-8
CDR3 protein: CASRPTGGFYGYTF

J gene: TRBJ1-5
V gene: TRBV12-3/TRBV12-4
CDR3 protein: CASSLWSQSNQPQHF

J gene: TRBJ1-2
V gene: TRBV19
CDR3 protein: CASSIWGAGMLGYTF

J gene: TRBJ1-2
V gene: TRBV24-1
CDR3 protein: CATSPGQAGYGYTF

J gene: TRBJ1-5
V gene: TRBV5-8
CDR3 protein: CASNLRGQYSNQPQHF

J gene: TRBJ2-3
V gene: TRBV7-2
CDR3 protein: CASSLGTFVSDTQYF

J gene: TRBJ2-2
V gene: TRBV28
CDR3 protein: CASSGMGFGAGELFF

J gene: TRBJ2-2
V gene: TRBV10-3
CDR3 protein: CAISRTSGCENTGELYF

J gene: TRBJ1-2
V gene: TRBV7-9
CDR3 protein: CASSPGTAHTF

J gene: TRBJ1-4
V gene: TRBV12-3/TRBV12-4
CDR3 protein: CASSTSGGPNEKLFF

J gene: TRBJ2-1
V gene: TRBV7-9
CDR3 protein: CASSLSSGGVNEQFF

J gene: TRBJ2-7
V gene: TRBV28
CDR3 protein: CASSPRERTSGYEQYF

J gene: TRBJ1-1
V gene: TRBV2
CDR3 protein: CATETGENTEAFF

J gene: TRBJ2-7
V gene: TRBV6-5
CDR3 protein: CASRYSSAGGYDEQYF

J gene: TRBJ2-1
V gene: TRBV28
CDR3 protein: CASSLIPQSYNEQFF

J gene: TRBJ1-4
V gene: TRBV27
CDR3 protein: CASSFTPGDEKLFF

J gene: TRBJ2-1
V gene: TRBV7-8
CDR3 protein: CASSRTRLLAGGRSSYNEQLF

J gene: TRBJ2-5
V gene: TRBV12-3/TRBV12-4
CDR3 protein: CASSLEAPGTQYF

J gene: TRBJ1-1
V gene: TRBV28
CDR3 protein: CASSLLVPTDLNTEAFF

J gene: TRBJ2-3
V gene: TRBV5-8
CDR3 protein: CASSLMGRESPDTQYF

J gene: TRBJ1-5
V gene: TRBV7-8
CDR3 protein: CASSLALGQPVLYNQPQHF

J gene: TRBJ2-5
V gene: TRBV7-2
CDR3 protein: CASSRSTVETQYF

J gene: TRBJ1-5
V gene: TRBV10-3
CDR3 protein: CAISEYSPGQRGNQPQHF

J gene: TRBJ2-5
V gene: TRBV6-1
CDR3 protein: CASSEWRDREIQYF

J gene: TRBJ1-2
V gene: TRBV27
CDR3 protein: CASSLSTGRGGYTF

J gene: TRBJ2-1
V gene: TRBV25-1
CDR3 protein: CASSEYITGPYNEQFF

J gene: TRBJ1-2
V gene: TRBV12-3/TRBV12-4
CDR3 protein: CASSSTGQIRGYTF

J gene: TRBJ2-1
V gene: TRBV29-1
CDR3 protein: CSVLDRAQFF

J gene: TRBJ2-1
V gene: TRBV6-5
CDR3 protein: CASSGIHLAGGPGIPYNEQFF

J gene: TRBJ1-1
V gene: TRBV4-1
CDR3 protein: CASSQEGGGTEAFF

J gene: TRBJ2-3
V gene: TRBV20-1
CDR3 protein: CSARDISDTQYF

J gene: TRBJ2-1
V gene: TRBV11-3
CDR3 protein: CASSPRQGQNEQFF